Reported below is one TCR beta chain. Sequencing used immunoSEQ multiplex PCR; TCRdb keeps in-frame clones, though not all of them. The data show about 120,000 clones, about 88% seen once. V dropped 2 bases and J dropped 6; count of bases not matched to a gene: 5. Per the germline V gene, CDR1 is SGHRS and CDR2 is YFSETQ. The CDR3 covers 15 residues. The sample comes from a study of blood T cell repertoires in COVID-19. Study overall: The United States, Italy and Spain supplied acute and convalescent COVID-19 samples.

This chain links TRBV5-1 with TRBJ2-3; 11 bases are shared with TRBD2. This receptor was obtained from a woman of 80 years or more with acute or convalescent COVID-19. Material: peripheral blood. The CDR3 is CASSFTSGSADTQYF. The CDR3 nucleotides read TGCGCCAGCAGCTTCACTAGCGGGAGTGCTGATACGCAGTATTTT.